These 29 T cell receptor beta chains were all obtained from the same sample, sequenced in a study of OX40 agonist ivuxolimab in advanced cancers. This table comes from immunoSEQ multiplex PCR, and its TCRdb copy is limited to in-frame clones, with some not included. Here the sample spans 65,000 to 90,000 clones, just under 90% being singletons. The sample here was CD4+ or CD8+ T cells sorted from blood, taken in a trial of the OX40 agonist ivuxolimab. The origin of the receptors is an adult with an advanced solid tumor such as melanoma, head and neck, liver or kidney cancer.

The V and J genes are TRBV9 and TRBJ2-3, with D perhaps matching TRBD2 (5 bases). The germline gives CDR1 SGDLS, CDR2 YYNGEE. The CDR3 length is 16 residues. V was pared by 0 bases and J by 5 bases, with 16 bases between. This CDR3 is CASSVGPGSVVDTQYF. CDR3 coding DNA: TGTGCCAGCAGCGTAGGGCCGGGGAGCGTGGTAGATACGCAGTATTTT.

This sequence joins TRBV2 and TRBJ2-7, with 7 nucleotides matching TRBD1. The V segment lost 8 bases and the J segment 2 bases; nucleotides outside the gene matches: 9. The CDR3 is 14 amino acids. From germline, CDR1 is SNHLY and CDR2 FYNNEI. CDR3 sequence reads: CASHATGSPYEQYF. The CDR3 bases are TGTGCCAGCCACGCGACAGGGAGCCCCTACGAGCAGTACTTC.

The chain has TRBV11-2 and TRBJ2-7; 12 bases agree with TRBD2. V was clipped by 0 bases and J by 3 bases; unmatched bases: 6. The CDR3 consists of 17 residues. The germline V gene encodes CDR1 SGHAT and CDR2 FQNNGV. The DNA of the CDR3 is TGTGCCAGCAGCTTAGACGGGACTAGCGGGCCGCGCTACGAGCAGTACTTC. Translating it yields CASSLDGTSGPRYEQYF.

The rearrangement joins TRBV7-9 to TRBJ2-5; D might be TRBD2 (5 bases). CDR1 SEHNR and CDR2 FQNEAQ come from the germline V gene (reference sequence). The CDR3 covers 14 residues. Trimming took 5 bases from V and 1 from J, leaving 11 bases between them. The CDR3 DNA sequence: TGTGCCAGCAGCCCCCGGGGTCCCCAAGAGACCCAGTACTTC. This sequence encodes CASSPRGPQETQYF.

The genes are TRBV13 and TRBJ2-7; D is uncertain. Trimming took 7 bases from V and 10 from J, leaving 17 bases between them. The CDR3 has 12 amino acids. Per the germline V gene, CDR1 is PRHDT and CDR2 is FYEKMQ (reference sequence). The CDR3 DNA is TGTGCCAGCAACTACTTCGGTGGCGCCCAGTACTTC. Its protein product is CASNYFGGAQYF.

J is TRBJ1-4 and V is TRBV9; 7 bases line up with TRBD1. Looked up from germline, CDR1 is SGDLS and CDR2 is YYNGEE. V lost 0 bases and J lost 8; bases outside the gene matches: 10. This CDR3 region has 16 residues. The DNA for the CDR3 is TGTGCCAGCAGCGTAGGGGCTGGACAGGTAGAGGAAAAACTGTTTTTT. Translating it yields CASSVGAGQVEEKLFF.

This clone was observed a single time. The chain employs TRBV28 and TRBJ2-1; TRBD1 is a possible D gene (6 bases). Looked up from germline, CDR1 is MDHEN and CDR2 is SYDVKM. The CDR3 length is 15 residues. V was trimmed by 3 bases and J by 4 bases, leaving 13 bases between them. DNA for the CDR3: TGTGCCAGCAGTTTTTCAGGGGTTGCGTACAATGAGCAGTTCTTC. The encoded protein is CASSFSGVAYNEQFF. The full variable domain, in which reference TRBV28 and TRBJ2-1 provide the parts outside the CDR3, is DVKVTQSSRYLVKRTGEKVFLECVQDMDHENMFWYRQDPGLGLRLIYFSYDVKMKEKGDIPEGYSVSREKKERFSLILESASTNQTSMYLCASSFSGVAYNEQFFGPGTRLTVL.

This chain uses TRBV28 with TRBJ1-2; D is unresolved. The CDR3 spans 13 residues. Trimming removed 7 bases from V and 0 bases from J, with 9 bases in between. CDR1 is MDHEN, CDR2 SYDVKM, per germline. The CDR3 region is CASTGSPNYGYTF. The CDR3 DNA sequence: TGTGCCAGCACGGGCAGTCCTAACTATGGCTACACCTTC.

The CDR3 sequence: CASRTSGTGPGYGYTF. CDR3 nucleotides: TGTGCCAGCAGGACATCAGGGACAGGGCCCGGGTACGGCTACACCTTC. V gene TRBV28 combines with J gene TRBJ1-2; 9 nucleotides match TRBD1. J lost 8 bases, V lost 6 bases, and 16 bases had no gene match. The CDR3 length is 16 residues. Germline CDR1 and CDR2: MDHEN and SYDVKM.

V and J are TRBV10-2 and TRBJ1-2; D perhaps matches TRBD1 (6 bases). The V gene's germline CDR1 is WSHSY and CDR2 SAAADI. V dropped 2 bases and J dropped 8 bases, with 9 bases sitting between them. The CDR3 contains 12 residues. The CDR3 sequence is CASSEMGGGYTF. CDR3 DNA sequence: TGCGCCAGCAGTGAGATGGGGGGCGGCTACACCTTC.

The chain joins TRBV28 to TRBJ1-4; no firm D call. The germline V gene encodes CDR1 MDHEN and CDR2 SYDVKM. This CDR3 comprises 13 residues. V was shortened by 3 bases and J by 5 bases, with 7 bases between the two germline ends. CDR3 DNA: TGTGCCAGCAGTTTGGGGTTCAATGAAAAACTGTTTTTT. This translates into CASSLGFNEKLFF.

This clone was recorded only once. The chain joins TRBV13 to TRBJ2-2; 9 bases are shared with TRBD1. The CDR3 covers 17 residues. Germline assignment: CDR1 PRHDT and CDR2 FYEKMQ (reference sequence). V lost 5 bases and J lost 1; bases outside the gene matches: 8. Here the CDR3 DNA reads TGTGCCAGCAGCCCTGGAGGGACAGGGTGGAACACCGGGGAGCTGTTTTTT. Its translation is CASSPGGTGWNTGELFF. The full variable domain, its missing parts supplied by reference TRBV13 and TRBJ2-2, is AAGVIQSPRHLIKEKRETATLKCYPIPRHDTVYWYQQGPGQDPQFLISFYEKMQSDKGSIPDRFSAQQFSDYHSELNMSSLELGDSALYFCASSPGGTGWNTGELFFGEGSRLTVL.

V usage is TRBV2 and J usage is TRBJ2-7; a possible D gene is TRBD2 (6 bases). This CDR3 is built from 13 residues. Germline V CDR1 and CDR2: SNHLY, FYNNEI. V lost 7 bases and J lost 7, with 17 bases in between. As DNA, the CDR3 is TGTGCCAGCATCTGGGGCCAGGCGGGGGAGCAGTACTTC. The encoded protein is CASIWGQAGEQYF.

The chain employs TRBV7-2 and TRBJ2-1, with D possibly matching TRBD2 (6 bases). V lost 5 bases and J lost 8, with 16 bases in between. Germline CDR1 SGHTA, CDR2 FQGNSA. The CDR3 loop spans 14 amino acids. The DNA of the CDR3 is TGTGCCAGCAGCCCCGCCACGGGAGAAGATGAGCAGTTCTTC. Its translation: CASSPATGEDEQFF.

J is TRBJ2-7 and V is TRBV5-4; D is perhaps TRBD1 (6 bases). Germline V lookup: CDR1 SGHNT, CDR2 YYREEE (reference sequence). The CDR3 consists of 13 residues. Trimming cost V 0 bases and J 6 bases, with 10 bases left between them. In DNA, the CDR3 is TGTGCCAGCAGCTTGGTAGGGGGTGCCGAGCAGTACTTC. Its translation: CASSLVGGAEQYF.

Regarding this clone: This sample includes further DNA sequences coding for the same CDR3. This rearrangement joins TRBV6-1 to TRBJ1-5, with D unclear. This CDR3 contains 14 residues. From germline, CDR1 is MNHNS and CDR2 SASEGT. V lost 4 bases to trimming and J lost 0 bases, with 7 bases between them. The CDR3 loop reads CASSALYSNQPQHF. The CDR3 DNA reads TGTGCCAGCAGTGCGCTCTATAGCAATCAGCCCCAGCATTTT.

This chain connects TRBV7-6 to TRBJ2-1; 8 bases are shared with TRBD2. After removal of 3 bases from V and 4 bases from J, the junction contained 5 bases not matched to a gene. This CDR3 spans 15 amino acids. Germline loops: CDR1 SGHVS, CDR2 FNYEAQ. This CDR3 reads CASSFGAGVYNEQFF. CDR3 DNA sequence: TGTGCCAGCAGCTTCGGAGCGGGGGTTTACAATGAGCAGTTCTTC.

The rearrangement joins TRBV6-1 to TRBJ2-7; TRBD2 matches 7 bases. Germline loops: CDR1 MNHNS, CDR2 SASEGT. This CDR3 comprises 11 residues. Trimming took 6 bases from V and 10 from J; bases not matched to a gene: 6. The chain's CDR3 is CASRWEGNQYF. Written as DNA, the CDR3 is TGTGCCAGCAGGTGGGAGGGCAATCAGTACTTC.

The chain is built from TRBV12-5 and TRBJ1-1; D might be TRBD1 (5 bases). Between the trimmed V and J ends, which lost 0 bases and 8 bases, there was a span of 10 bases. CDR3 length: 13 residues. From germline, CDR1 is LGHNT and CDR2 FRNRAP. Written as DNA, the CDR3 is TGTGCTAGTGGTTTGGTAAGGGGTAGCGAAGCTTTCTTT. Its protein product is CASGLVRGSEAFF.

This chain joins TRBV5-1 and TRBJ2-3; 11 positions agree with TRBD2. The V and J ends lost 2 bases and 5 bases, in that order; junction bases with no gene match: 7. The CDR3 length is 16 residues. Germline V gives CDR1 SGHRS, CDR2 YFSETQ. In DNA, the CDR3 is TGCGCCAGCAGCTTCCGACTAGCGGGATCACGAGATACGCAGTATTTT. It yields the protein CASSFRLAGSRDTQYF.

The CDR3 DNA reads as TGTGCCAGCAGTGGCGGAGGGACCGGGGAGCTGTTTTTT. Amino acid sequence: CASSGGGTGELFF. The chain couples TRBV2 to TRBJ2-2; tentatively, D is TRBD2 (6 bases). This CDR3 has 13 residues. V was pared by 4 bases and J by 5 bases, with 8 bases between. The V gene's germline CDR1 is SNHLY and CDR2 FYNNEI.

This chain uses TRBV28 with TRBJ1-2; D gene ambiguous. Per the germline V gene, CDR1 is MDHEN and CDR2 is SYDVKM. The CDR3 extends over 13 amino acids. V dropped 8 bases and J dropped 8 bases, with 18 bases sitting between them. CDR3 nucleotide sequence: TGTGCCAGCCACCCCGAGGGCCGTGGCGGCTACACCTTC. This gives the protein CASHPEGRGGYTF.

This sequence joins TRBV5-1 and TRBJ2-7; D might be TRBD1 (6 bases). Germline V gene data show CDR1 as SGHRS and CDR2 as YFSETQ. The CDR3 is 14 residues long. Between the trimmed V and J ends, which lost 8 bases and 1 base, there was a span of 16 bases. The CDR3 loop is CASRRTASSYEQYF. CDR3 sequence (DNA): TGCGCCAGTAGAAGGACAGCCTCATCCTACGAGCAGTACTTC. Drawing the rest from reference TRBV5-1 and TRBJ2-7, the complete variable domain is KAGVTQTPRYLIKTRGQQVTLSCSPISGHRSVSWYQQTPGQGLQFLFEYFSETQRNKGNFPGRFSGRQFSNSRSEMNVSTLELGDSALYLCASRRTASSYEQYFGPGTRLTVT.

This chain joins TRBV7-6 and TRBJ2-5; 10 bases are a match to TRBD2. V dropped 5 bases and J dropped 1; count of bases not matched to a gene: 4. The CDR3 length is 15 residues. Germline assignment: CDR1 SGHVS and CDR2 FNYEAQ. The CDR3 sequence is CASSDSGRAQETQYF. The CDR3 bases are TGTGCCAGCAGCGACAGCGGGAGGGCCCAAGAGACCCAGTACTTC. The full variable domain, rest sourced from reference TRBV7-6 and TRBJ2-5, is GAGVSQSPRYKVTKRGQDVALRCDPISGHVSLYWYRQALGQGPEFLTYFNYEAQQDKSGLPNDRFSAERPEGSISTLTIQRTEQRDSAMYRCASSDSGRAQETQYFGPGTRLLVL.

The rearrangement links TRBV21-1 to TRBJ2-7. TRBV21-1 is a listed pseudogene. The CDR3 contains 17 residues. CDR3 in amino acids: CASSKKGSLGSSYEQYF. The CDR3 DNA reads TGTGCCAGCAGCAAAAAGGGGAGTTTGGGGAGCTCCTACGAGCAGTACTTC.

V usage is TRBV5-1 and J usage is TRBJ2-7; D may be TRBD1 (6 bases). The CDR3 spans 14 residues. Looked up from germline, CDR1 is SGHRS and CDR2 is YFSETQ. V lost 2 bases and J 4 bases, leaving 13 bases between the germline ends. CDR3 protein: CASSFTTGSYEQYF. CDR3 coding DNA: TGCGCCAGCAGCTTTACGACAGGATCGTACGAGCAGTACTTC.

This rearrangement joins TRBV5-1 to TRBJ1-3; D is unresolved. Trimming pared 0 bases from V and 0 bases from J, leaving 10 bases between. Germline V gene data show CDR1 as SGHRS and CDR2 as YFSETQ. CDR3 length equals 16 residues. CDR3 sequence: CASSLASTNSGNTIYF. The CDR3 nucleotides are TGCGCCAGCAGCTTGGCTAGTACCAACTCTGGAAACACCATATATTTT.

This rearrangement joins TRBV6-6 to TRBJ2-3; D is uncertain. This CDR3 is built from 14 residues. The V gene's germline CDR1 is MNHNY and CDR2 SVGAGI (reference sequence). Trimming shortened V by 4 bases and J by 4 bases, and 12 bases separated the two germline ends. The chain's CDR3 is CASSSPGTSDTQYF. For the CDR3, the DNA is TGTGCCAGCAGTTCGCCGGGTACTTCAGATACGCAGTATTTT.

In its sample, this clone was seen once. The chain carries TRBV2 and TRBJ2-6; D unclear. The CDR3 sequence is 14 residues long. The V gene's germline CDR1 is SNHLY and CDR2 FYNNEI. V gave up 7 bases and J gave up 0 bases, with 7 bases separating them. The CDR3 protein is CASKKDSGANVLTF. The CDR3 DNA is TGTGCCAGCAAAAAGGACTCTGGGGCCAACGTCCTGACTTTC.